The 20 T cell receptor beta chains in this list originate from one sample, sequenced in a study of blood T cell repertoires in COVID-19. Profiling relied on immunoSEQ multiplex PCR, and the TCRdb table lists in-frame clones only, not all of them. The sample contains 55,000 or so clones, about 89% of which appear only once. Sequenced input: peripheral blood. These receptors originate from a man aged 60 to 69 with active or convalescent COVID-19.

The chain has TRBV6-2 or TRBV6-3 and TRBJ1-2; no clear D. There are 11 residues in the CDR3. Germline CDR1 MNHEY, CDR2 SVGEGT. The V end was cut by 5 bases, the J end by 7 bases, with 8 bases between. Here the CDR3 reads CASSGRFGYTF. The CDR3 nucleotides are TGTGCCAGCAGTGGGAGGTTTGGCTACACCTTC.

V and J are TRBV13 and TRBJ1-4; D remains unclear. The CDR3 spans 15 residues. Trimming removed 4 bases at V and 1 base at J, with 10 bases between. Germline values: CDR1 PRHDT, CDR2 FYEKMQ (reference sequence). The chain's CDR3 is CASSSQAQTNEKLFF. The CDR3 region has the DNA TGTGCCAGCAGCTCCCAGGCTCAAACTAATGAAAAACTGTTTTTT.

The chain joins TRBV6-2 or TRBV6-3 to TRBJ2-1; TRBD2 agrees at 7 bases. Germline loops: CDR1 MNHEY, CDR2 SVGEGT. The CDR3 runs 14 residues. Germline trimming cut 4 bases from V and 6 bases from J; bases unmatched to any gene: 6. The CDR3 bases are TGTGCCAGCAGTTTCGGGGGGTCACTCAATGAGCAGTTCTTC. Amino acid sequence: CASSFGGSLNEQFF.

CDR3 DNA sequence: TGTGCCAGCAGTTACTCGCCAGGGGGCCGTGAAAAACTGTTTTTT. Translated, it gives CASSYSPGGREKLFF. The V gene is TRBV6-5, the J gene TRBJ1-4; 8 positions agree with TRBD1. With 0 bases clipped from V and 7 bases from J, the junction kept 4 bases outside the gene matches. The CDR3 runs 15 residues. Looked up from germline, CDR1 is MNHEY and CDR2 is SVGAGI.

The chain has TRBV7-3 and TRBJ2-5; weak D call: TRBD2 (6 bases). CDR3 size: 13 residues. CDR1 and CDR2 (germline): SGHTA, FQGTGA. Trimming removed 0 bases from V and 4 bases from J, with 6 bases in between. CDR3 in DNA: TGTGCCAGCAGCTTAACGGGGGGAGAGACCCAGTACTTC. This sequence encodes CASSLTGGETQYF.

The rearrangement uses TRBV3-1 (or the pseudogene TRBV3-2) and TRBJ2-1; TRBD2 matches 13 bases. Germline CDR1 and CDR2: LGHDT and YNNKEL (reference sequence). The CDR3 covers 15 residues. V lost 5 bases and J lost 8; bases outside the gene matches: 6. The chain's CDR3 is CASSSGTSGVYEQFF. The CDR3 region has the DNA TGTGCCAGCAGCTCAGGGACTAGCGGGGTATATGAGCAGTTCTTC.

The chain is built from TRBV28 and TRBJ2-7, with 9 bases fitting TRBD2. V lost 7 bases, J lost 4 bases, and 11 bases stayed unmatched. CDR1 is MDHEN and CDR2 is SYDVKM in the germline V gene. This CDR3 has 15 amino acids. The CDR3 sequence: CASTPPRGGLYEQYF. CDR3 bases: TGTGCCAGCACCCCCCCGCGGGGGGGCTTATACGAGCAGTACTTC.

The chain uses TRBV6-5 and TRBJ2-7; 9 bases are shared with TRBD1. CDR1 is MNHEY and CDR2 is SVGAGI in the germline V gene. With V trimmed by 7 bases and J by 5 bases, 12 bases remained unmatched. The CDR3 runs to 15 residues. For the CDR3, the DNA is TGTGCCAGCACCGCAAGGTTCCGGGACAGGGACGAGCAGTACTTC. Its protein is CASTARFRDRDEQYF.

The rearrangement uses TRBV6-1 and TRBJ1-1, with D possibly TRBD1 on 5 matching bases. The CDR3 loop spans 14 amino acids. Per the germline V gene, CDR1 is MNHNS and CDR2 is SASEGT. V lost 1 base and J lost 11, with 17 bases in between. The CDR3 protein is CASSEGGVRGFAFF. The DNA for the CDR3 is TGTGCCAGCAGTGAAGGGGGGGTGAGAGGTTTTGCTTTCTTT.

This chain connects TRBV18 to TRBJ2-7, with 12 bases fitting TRBD1. The CDR3 loop spans 15 amino acids. Germline assignment: CDR1 KGHSH and CDR2 LQKENI. Trimming took 3 bases from V and 2 from J; bases not matched to a gene: 2. CDR3 in DNA: TGTGCCAGCTCACCGGGGACAGGGGGCGCCTACGAGCAGTACTTC. Translation: CASSPGTGGAYEQYF.

This chain joins TRBV6-5 and TRBJ2-2, with D possibly matching TRBD1 (5 bases). The V end lost 2 bases, the J end lost 0 bases, and 10 bases lay between the germline ends. The CDR3 loop spans 16 amino acids. From germline, CDR1 is MNHEY and CDR2 SVGAGI. The CDR3 reads CASSYRGTANTGELFF. CDR3 DNA: TGTGCCAGCAGTTACAGGGGAACGGCGAACACCGGGGAGCTGTTTTTT.

This chain joins TRBV3-1 (or the pseudogene TRBV3-2) and TRBJ1-2; D might be TRBD1 (5 bases). CDR3 size: 13 residues. Germline loops: CDR1 LGHDT, CDR2 YNNKEL (reference sequence). The V end was cut by 4 bases, the J end by 4 bases, with 10 bases between. In DNA, the CDR3 is TGTGCCAGCAGCCCAGGGCCTCCCTATGGCTACACCTTC. This gives the protein CASSPGPPYGYTF.

This chain connects TRBV7-5 to TRBJ2-3; the D call of TRBD1 is as the table states it, not checked on the DNA. TRBV7-5 is an annotated pseudogene. The CDR3 spans 14 residues. Here the CDR3 DNA reads TGTGTCAGGCCATACAGGGGGCGATCAGATACGCAGTATTTT. Amino acids: CVRPYRGRSDTQYF.

The rearrangement uses TRBV18 and TRBJ1-1, with 8 bases matching TRBD1. Looked up from germline, CDR1 is KGHSH and CDR2 is LQKENI. V shed 4 bases, J shed 1 base, and the junction held 5 bases outside the gene matches. The CDR3 has 15 amino acids. As DNA, the CDR3 is TGTGCCAGCTCACGATCCGGGACAGGGAACACTGAAGCTTTCTTT. It encodes CASSRSGTGNTEAFF.

The V gene is TRBV7-2, the J gene TRBJ1-2, with D possibly TRBD1 on 6 matching bases. V lost 5 bases, J lost 2 bases, and 9 bases lay in between. The CDR3 runs to 13 residues. Germline V gene sequence: CDR1 SGHTA, CDR2 FQGNSA. CDR3 in DNA: TGTGCCAGCAGCGCCGGACAGAACTATGGCTACACCTTC. Amino acids: CASSAGQNYGYTF. Filled out from reference TRBV7-2 and TRBJ1-2, the complete variable domain reads GAGVSQSPSNKVTEKGKDVELRCDPISGHTALYWYRQSLGQGLEFLIYFQGNSAPDKSGLPSDRFSAERTGGSVSTLTIQRTQQEDSAVYLCASSAGQNYGYTFGSGTRLTVV.

The chain is built from TRBV7-8 and TRBJ2-3, with D hard to call. V was shortened by 6 bases and J by 0 bases, with 10 bases between the two germline ends. The CDR3 contains 14 residues. Per germline, CDR1 SGHVS and CDR2 FQNEAQ. The CDR3 loop is CASRAETSTDTQYF. The CDR3 coding sequence is TGTGCCAGCAGGGCAGAGACTAGCACAGATACGCAGTATTTT.

The genes are TRBV7-3 and TRBJ2-7; no clear D gene. V was pared by 2 bases and J by 7 bases, with 6 bases between. The CDR3 covers 11 residues. Germline lookup yields CDR1 SGHTA and CDR2 FQGTGA. CDR3 protein: CASSLLTEQYF. CDR3 nucleotide sequence: TGTGCCAGCAGCTTATTAACAGAGCAGTACTTC.

The chain employs TRBV29-1 and TRBJ1-1; 8 bases align to TRBD1. This CDR3 has 10 residues. Looked up from germline, CDR1 is SQVTM and CDR2 is ANQGSEA. The CDR3: CSVGRGQAFF. DNA for the CDR3: TGCAGTGTAGGCAGGGGGCAAGCTTTCTTT. Using reference TRBV29-1 and TRBJ1-1 for the parts outside the CDR3, the full variable domain is SAVISQKPSRDICQRGTSLTIQCQVDSQVTMMFWYRQQPGQSLTLIATANQGSEATYESGFVIDKFPISRPNLTFSTLTVSNMSPEDSSIYLCSVGRGQAFFGQGTRLTVV.

This rearrangement joins TRBV24-1 to TRBJ1-4; D not certain. Germline CDR1 and CDR2: KGHDR and SFDVKD. The CDR3 length is 14 residues. V gave up 3 bases and J gave up 5 bases, with 9 bases separating them. The CDR3 loop reads CATSDGQKNEKLFF. DNA for the CDR3: TGTGCCACCAGTGATGGCCAGAAGAATGAAAAACTGTTTTTT.

A single count supports this clone. The rearrangement uses TRBV18 and TRBJ2-6; D may be TRBD1 (6 bases). Trimming shortened V by 5 bases and J by 1 base, and 9 bases separated the two germline ends. Germline V gives CDR1 KGHSH, CDR2 LQKENI. There are 15 residues in the CDR3. In nucleotides, the CDR3 is TGTGCCAGCTCATCAACAGGGTCTGGGGCCAACGTCCTGACTTTC. This gives the protein CASSSTGSGANVLTF.